This T cell receptor beta chain was sequenced during a study of T cells in Graves' hyperthyroidism and ophthalmopathy. Amplified TCR beta CDR3 regions came from RNA transcripts. First-round RT-PCR with HTBI primers amplified the TCR CDR3 region. TCRdb re-derived calls from the multiplex PCR reads in MiXCR, one entry per CDR3 protein. The sample holds 300,000 or so distinct CDR3 sequences; approximately 17% are singletons and the top ten take approximately 31%. Trimming left V 5 bases short and J 6 bases short, with 9 bases between. The CDR3 length is 12 residues. Germline V gene sequence: CDR1 SGHAT, CDR2 FQNNGV. This clonotype showed up many times.

The TCR originated in a man between 25 and 39 years old with Graves' hyperthyroidism. The V call is TRBV11-2, the J call TRBJ2-3; no definite D call. The sequenced sample was blood. CDR3 coding DNA: TGTGCCAGCAGCCCTTCCCGCGATACGCAGTATTTT. Translating it yields CASSPSRDTQYF.